This T cell receptor beta chain was obtained from a study of CD8+ T cells in alopecia areata. Extraction of RNA preceded its reverse transcription into cDNA, which served as the sequencing template. The repertoire was sequenced with immunoSEQ multiplex PCR; TCRdb's copy has only in-frame clones and lacks some. The sample contains roughly 130,000 clones, approximately 58% of which appear only once. The germline CDR1 and CDR2 sequences are SNHLY and FYNNEI. V dropped 4 bases and J dropped 0; count of bases not matched to a gene: 5. The CDR3 loop spans 16 amino acids. The TCR comes from a human donor with alopecia areata. This specimen was CD4+ T cells sorted from blood, taken at week 0. V and J are TRBV2 and TRBJ2-3; 9 bases line up with TRBD2. CDR3 nucleotide sequence: TGTGCCAGCAGTGCACCGGGACTAGCTAGCACAGATACGCAGTATTTT. As protein: CASSAPGLASTDTQYF.